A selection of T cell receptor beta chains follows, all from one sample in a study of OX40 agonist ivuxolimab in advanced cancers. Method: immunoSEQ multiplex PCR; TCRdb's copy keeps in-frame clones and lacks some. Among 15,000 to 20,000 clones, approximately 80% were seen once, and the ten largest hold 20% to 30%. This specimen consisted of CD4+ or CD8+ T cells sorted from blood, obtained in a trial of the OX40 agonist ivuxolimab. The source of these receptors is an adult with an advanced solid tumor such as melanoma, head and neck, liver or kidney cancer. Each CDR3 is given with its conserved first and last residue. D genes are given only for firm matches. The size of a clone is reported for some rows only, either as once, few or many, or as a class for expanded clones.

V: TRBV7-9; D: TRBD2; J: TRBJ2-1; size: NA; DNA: TGTGCCAGCAGCATACTAGCGGGAGTGGTTAATGAGCAGTTCTTC; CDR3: CASSILAGVVNEQFF
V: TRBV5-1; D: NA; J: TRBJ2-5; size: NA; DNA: TGCGCCAGCAGCTTAGATGGGCCCAGGACCCAGTACTTC; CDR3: CASSLDGPRTQYF
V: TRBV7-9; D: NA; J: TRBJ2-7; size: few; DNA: TGTGCCAGCAGCTTAGACAGCTCCTACGAGCAGTACTTC; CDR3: CASSLDSSYEQYF
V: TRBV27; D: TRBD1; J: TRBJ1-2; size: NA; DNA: TGTGCCAGCAGTAAAGACAGGGGGAGTATCTATGGCTACACCTTC; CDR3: CASSKDRGSIYGYTF
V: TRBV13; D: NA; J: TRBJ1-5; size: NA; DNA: TGTGCCAGCAGCTTAGGGGGGGCGAGGAGCAATCAGCCCCAGCATTTT; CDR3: CASSLGGARSNQPQHF
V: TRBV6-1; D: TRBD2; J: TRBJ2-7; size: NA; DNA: TGTGCCAGCAGTGAAATTAGCGGGAGCTCCTACGAGCAGTACTTC; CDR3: CASSEISGSSYEQYF
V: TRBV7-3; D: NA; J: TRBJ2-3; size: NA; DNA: TGTGCCAGCAGCTTAGTACAGACTAGCACAGATACGCAGTATTTT; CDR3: CASSLVQTSTDTQYF
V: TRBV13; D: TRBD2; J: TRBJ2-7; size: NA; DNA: TGTGCCAGCAGCTTAGCCCTAGGGAGGGCGGGGTACGAGCAGTACTTC; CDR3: CASSLALGRAGYEQYF
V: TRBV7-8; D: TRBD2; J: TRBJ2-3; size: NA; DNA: TGTGCCAGCAGCCTCACTAGCGGGGGAACAGATACGCAGTATTTT; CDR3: CASSLTSGGTDTQYF
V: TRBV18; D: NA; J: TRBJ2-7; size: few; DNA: TGTGCCAGCTCACCATCGGACCTATCCTCCTACGAGCAGTACTTC; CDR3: CASSPSDLSSYEQYF
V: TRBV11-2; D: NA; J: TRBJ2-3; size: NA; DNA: TGTGCCAGCAGCTTAGAGGGAGATACGCAGTATTTT; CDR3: CASSLEGDTQYF
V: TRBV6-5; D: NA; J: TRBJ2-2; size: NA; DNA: TGTGCCAGCAGTTATTGGGTCACCGGGGAGCTGTTTTTT; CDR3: CASSYWVTGELFF
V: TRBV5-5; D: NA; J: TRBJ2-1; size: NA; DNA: TGTGCCAGCAGGGGGGTGAGCGGGTCCTCCTACAATGAGCAGTTCTTC; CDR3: CASRGVSGSSYNEQFF
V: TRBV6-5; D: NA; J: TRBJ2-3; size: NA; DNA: TGTGCCAGCAGTTACTCGTGGACAGATACGCAGTATTTT; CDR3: CASSYSWTDTQYF
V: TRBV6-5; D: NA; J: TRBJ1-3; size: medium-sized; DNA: TGTGCCAGTAAAACCCGGGACCTTTCTGGAAACACCATATATTTT; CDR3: CASKTRDLSGNTIYF
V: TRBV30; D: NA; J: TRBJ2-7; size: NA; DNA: TGTGCCTGGAGCGTCAGGGGCCTAGTCTACGAGCAGTACTTC; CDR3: CAWSVRGLVYEQYF
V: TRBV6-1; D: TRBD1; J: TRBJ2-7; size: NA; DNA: TGTGCCAGCAGTGAATTATGGGGGAGCTGGGGACAGCAATCCTCCTACGAGCAGTACTTC; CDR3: CASSELWGSWGQQSSYEQYF
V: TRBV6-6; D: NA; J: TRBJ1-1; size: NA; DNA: TGTGCCAGCAGCAACGCCGTTGTGACTGAAGCTTTCTTT; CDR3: CASSNAVVTEAFF
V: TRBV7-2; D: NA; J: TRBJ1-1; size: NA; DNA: TGTGCCAGCAGCCTCCTGACCACTGAAGCTTTCTTT; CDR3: CASSLLTTEAFF
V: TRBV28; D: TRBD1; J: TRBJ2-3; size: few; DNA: TGTGCCAGCAGTCGACAGGGGCTGGCAGATACGCAGTATTTT; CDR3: CASSRQGLADTQYF